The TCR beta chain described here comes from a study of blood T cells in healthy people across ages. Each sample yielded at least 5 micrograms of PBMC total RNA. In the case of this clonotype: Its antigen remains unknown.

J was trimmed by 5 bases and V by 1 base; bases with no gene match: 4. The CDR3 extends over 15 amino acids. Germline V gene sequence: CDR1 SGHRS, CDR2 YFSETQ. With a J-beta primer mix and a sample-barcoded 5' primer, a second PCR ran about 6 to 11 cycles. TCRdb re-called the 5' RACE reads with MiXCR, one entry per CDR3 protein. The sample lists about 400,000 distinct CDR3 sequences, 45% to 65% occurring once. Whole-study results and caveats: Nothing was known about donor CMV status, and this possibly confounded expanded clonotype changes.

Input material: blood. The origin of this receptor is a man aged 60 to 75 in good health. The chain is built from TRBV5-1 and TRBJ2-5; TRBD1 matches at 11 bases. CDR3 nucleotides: TGCGCCAGCAGCTTGACCGGGACAGGGGGGGAGACCCAGTACTTC. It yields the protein CASSLTGTGGETQYF.